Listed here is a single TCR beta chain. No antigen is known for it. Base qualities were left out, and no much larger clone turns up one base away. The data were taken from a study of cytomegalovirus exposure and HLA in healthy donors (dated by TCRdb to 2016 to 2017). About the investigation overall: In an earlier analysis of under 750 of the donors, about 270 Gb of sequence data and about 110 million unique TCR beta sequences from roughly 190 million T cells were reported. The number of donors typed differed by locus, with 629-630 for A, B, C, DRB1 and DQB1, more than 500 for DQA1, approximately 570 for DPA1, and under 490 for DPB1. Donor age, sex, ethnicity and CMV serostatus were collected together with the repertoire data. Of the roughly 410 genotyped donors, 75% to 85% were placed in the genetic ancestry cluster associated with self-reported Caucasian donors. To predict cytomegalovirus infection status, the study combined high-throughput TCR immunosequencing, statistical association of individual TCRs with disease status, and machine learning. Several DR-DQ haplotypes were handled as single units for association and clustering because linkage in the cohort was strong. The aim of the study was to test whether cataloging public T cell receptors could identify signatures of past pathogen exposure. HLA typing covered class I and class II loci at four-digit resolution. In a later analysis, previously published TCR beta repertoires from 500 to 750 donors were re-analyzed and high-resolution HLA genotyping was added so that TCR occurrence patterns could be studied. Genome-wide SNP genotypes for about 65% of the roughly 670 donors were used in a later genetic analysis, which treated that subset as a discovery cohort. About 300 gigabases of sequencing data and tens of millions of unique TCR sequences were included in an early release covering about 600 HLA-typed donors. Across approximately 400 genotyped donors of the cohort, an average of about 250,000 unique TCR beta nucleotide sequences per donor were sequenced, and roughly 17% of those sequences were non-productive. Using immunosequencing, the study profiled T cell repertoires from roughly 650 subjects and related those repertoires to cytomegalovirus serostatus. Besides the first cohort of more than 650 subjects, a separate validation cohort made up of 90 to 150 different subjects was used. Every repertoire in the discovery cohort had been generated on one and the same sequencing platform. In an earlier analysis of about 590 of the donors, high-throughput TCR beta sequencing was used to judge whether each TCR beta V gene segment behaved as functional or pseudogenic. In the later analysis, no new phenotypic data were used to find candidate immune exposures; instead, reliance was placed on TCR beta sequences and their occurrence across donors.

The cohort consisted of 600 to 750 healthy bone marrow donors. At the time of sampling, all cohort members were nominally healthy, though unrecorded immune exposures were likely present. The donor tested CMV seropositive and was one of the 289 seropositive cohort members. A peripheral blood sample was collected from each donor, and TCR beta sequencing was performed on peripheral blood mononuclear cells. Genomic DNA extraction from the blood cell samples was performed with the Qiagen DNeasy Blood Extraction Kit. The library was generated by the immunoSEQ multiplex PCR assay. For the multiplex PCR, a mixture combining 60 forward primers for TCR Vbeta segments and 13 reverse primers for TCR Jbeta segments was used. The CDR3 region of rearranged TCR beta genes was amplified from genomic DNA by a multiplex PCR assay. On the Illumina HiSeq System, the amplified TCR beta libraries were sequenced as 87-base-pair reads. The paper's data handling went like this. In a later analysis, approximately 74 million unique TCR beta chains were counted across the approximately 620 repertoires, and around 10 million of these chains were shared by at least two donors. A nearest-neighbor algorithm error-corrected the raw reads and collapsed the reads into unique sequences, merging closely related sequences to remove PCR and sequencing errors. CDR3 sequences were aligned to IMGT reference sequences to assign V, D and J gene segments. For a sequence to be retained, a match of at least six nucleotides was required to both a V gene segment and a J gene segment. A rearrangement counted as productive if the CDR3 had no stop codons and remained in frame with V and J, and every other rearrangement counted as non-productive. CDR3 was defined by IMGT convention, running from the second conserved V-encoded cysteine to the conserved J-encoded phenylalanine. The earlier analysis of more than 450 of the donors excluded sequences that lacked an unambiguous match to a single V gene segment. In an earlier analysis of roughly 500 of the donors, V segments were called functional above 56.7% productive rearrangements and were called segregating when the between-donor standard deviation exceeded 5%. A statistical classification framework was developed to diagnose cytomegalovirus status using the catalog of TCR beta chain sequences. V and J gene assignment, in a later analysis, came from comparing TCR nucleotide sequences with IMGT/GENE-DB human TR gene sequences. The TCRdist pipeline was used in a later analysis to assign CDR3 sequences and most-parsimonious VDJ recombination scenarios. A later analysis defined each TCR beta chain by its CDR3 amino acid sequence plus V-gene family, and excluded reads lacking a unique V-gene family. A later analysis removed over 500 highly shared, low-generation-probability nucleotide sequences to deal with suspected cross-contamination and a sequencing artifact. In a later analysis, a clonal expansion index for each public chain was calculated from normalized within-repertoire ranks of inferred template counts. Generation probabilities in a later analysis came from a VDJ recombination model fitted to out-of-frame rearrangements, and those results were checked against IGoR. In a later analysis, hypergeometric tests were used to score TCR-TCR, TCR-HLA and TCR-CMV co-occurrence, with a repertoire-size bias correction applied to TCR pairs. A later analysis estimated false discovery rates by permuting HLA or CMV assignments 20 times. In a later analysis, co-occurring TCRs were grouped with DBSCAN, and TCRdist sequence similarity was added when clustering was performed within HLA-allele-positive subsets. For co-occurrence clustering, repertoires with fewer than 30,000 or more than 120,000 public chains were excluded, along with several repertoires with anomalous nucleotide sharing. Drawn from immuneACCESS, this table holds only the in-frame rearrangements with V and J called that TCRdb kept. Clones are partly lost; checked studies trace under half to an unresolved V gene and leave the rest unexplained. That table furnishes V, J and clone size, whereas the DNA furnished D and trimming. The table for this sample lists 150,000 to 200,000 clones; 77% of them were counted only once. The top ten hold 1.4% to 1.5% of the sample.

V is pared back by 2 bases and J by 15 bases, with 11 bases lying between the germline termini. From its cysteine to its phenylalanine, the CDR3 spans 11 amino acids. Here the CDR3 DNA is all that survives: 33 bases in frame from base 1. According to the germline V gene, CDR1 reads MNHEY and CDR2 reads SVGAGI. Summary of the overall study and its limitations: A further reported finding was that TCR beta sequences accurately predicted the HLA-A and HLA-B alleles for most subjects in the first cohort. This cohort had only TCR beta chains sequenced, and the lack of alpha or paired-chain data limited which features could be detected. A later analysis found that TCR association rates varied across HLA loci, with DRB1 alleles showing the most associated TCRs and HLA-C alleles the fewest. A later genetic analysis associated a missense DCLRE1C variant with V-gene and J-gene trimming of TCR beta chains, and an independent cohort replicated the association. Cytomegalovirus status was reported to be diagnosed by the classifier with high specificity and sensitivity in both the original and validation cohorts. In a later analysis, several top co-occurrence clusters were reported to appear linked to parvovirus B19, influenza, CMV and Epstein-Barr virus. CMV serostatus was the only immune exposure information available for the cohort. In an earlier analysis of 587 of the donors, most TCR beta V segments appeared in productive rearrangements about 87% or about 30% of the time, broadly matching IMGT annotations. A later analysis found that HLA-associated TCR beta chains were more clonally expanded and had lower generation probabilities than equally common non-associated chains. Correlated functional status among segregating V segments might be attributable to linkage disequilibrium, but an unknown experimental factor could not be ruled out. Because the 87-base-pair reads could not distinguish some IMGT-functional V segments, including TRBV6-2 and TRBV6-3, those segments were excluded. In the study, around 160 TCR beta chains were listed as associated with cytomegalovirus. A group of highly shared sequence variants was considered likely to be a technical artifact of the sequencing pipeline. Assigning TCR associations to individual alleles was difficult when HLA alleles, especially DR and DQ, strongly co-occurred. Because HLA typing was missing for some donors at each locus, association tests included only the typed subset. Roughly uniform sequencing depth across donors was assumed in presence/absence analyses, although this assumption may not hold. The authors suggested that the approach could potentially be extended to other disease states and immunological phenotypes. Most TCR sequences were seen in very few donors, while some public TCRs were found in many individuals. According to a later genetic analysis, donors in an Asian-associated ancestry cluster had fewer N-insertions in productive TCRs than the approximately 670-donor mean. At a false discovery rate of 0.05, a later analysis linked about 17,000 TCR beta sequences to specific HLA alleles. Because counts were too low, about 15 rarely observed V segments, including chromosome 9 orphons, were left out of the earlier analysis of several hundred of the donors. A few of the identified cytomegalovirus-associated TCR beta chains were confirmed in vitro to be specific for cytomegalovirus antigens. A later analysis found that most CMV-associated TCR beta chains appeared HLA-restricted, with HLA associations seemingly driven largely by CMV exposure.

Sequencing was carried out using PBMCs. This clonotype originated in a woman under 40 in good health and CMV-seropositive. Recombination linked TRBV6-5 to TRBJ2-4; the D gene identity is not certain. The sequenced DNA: TGTGCCAGCAGTTACACCCCGGGTGCGTACTTC. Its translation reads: CASSYTPGAYF.